This record covers a single TCR beta chain. Its binding antigen is unknown. Base qualities are not recorded, but no much larger clone differs from it by a single base. This record comes from a study of beta chain features in type 1 diabetes (dated by TCRdb to 2016 to 2019). For context, the study as a whole: Mean age, gender distribution, total cell number and subset yield did not differ between patients and healthy donors. Regulatory and stem cell-like memory subsets were obtained from only 8 patients and roughly eight healthy donors, while naive and central memory subsets were obtained from all 30 or so donors. A total of approximately 100 million sorted cells were examined across all samples, and the number of cells per subset was strongly correlated with RNA yield. In the study, recently diagnosed type 1 diabetes patients and matched healthy donors were compared on the TCRB repertoires of their sorted circulating CD4+ T cell subsets. On the study overall, not on this receptor specifically: Fewer insertions and more nucleotide deletions at VDJ recombination sites were observed in patients with type 1 diabetes, implying thymic rearrangement abnormalities. Only small numbers of individuals were included in the HLA sub-analyses, which left unresolved whether HLA type had any influence on TCRB rearrangement. In all four CD4+ subsets, TCRB CDR3 length was moderately but significantly shorter in type 1 diabetes patients. The naive, central memory and regulatory TCRB repertoires appeared to resemble one another more closely among patients than among healthy donors. Because cDNA was sequenced instead of genomic DNA, highly expressing activated cells could be over-represented, though the groups showed no difference in activation or CD3 levels. Shorter templates might have been favored by PCR, but patient and control samples were amplified and corrected together, so both groups would have been affected equally by any skew.

CDR1 and CDR2 are drawn from the germline V gene: MNHNS, SASEGT. Inclusive of the bounding cysteine and phenylalanine, the CDR3 is 15 residues long. Only the CDR3 region is kept as DNA, spanning 45 bases read in frame from base 1. V is shortened by 6 bases, J by 2 bases, and the region joining them spans 16 bases. A single peripheral blood draw of around 0.11 L on average was collected from each donor into heparinised tubes. A BD FACSAria II and a panel including CD45RO, CCR7, CD25, CD127, CD95 and CD27 were used to sort naive, central memory, regulatory and stem cell-like memory CD4+ T cells. Every sorted population had a purity above 95%. PBMCs were isolated immediately by Lymphoprep density gradient centrifugation and stained directly without culture. So that batch effects would be minimized, each experiment stained and sorted samples in pairs, pairing one healthy donor with one patient. All of the isolated RNA was reverse transcribed with the High Capacity cDNA Reverse Transcription Kit, so expressed TCRB transcripts were sequenced. Deep immunoSEQ sequencing was applied to naive, central memory and regulatory T cell samples, giving an average of about 3.8 million total reads per sample. After sorted cells were lysed in RLT buffer, RNA was extracted with DNase-treated RNeasy Micro or Mini kits, with the choice depending on cell number. To prevent cross-contamination, every cell subset was processed on its own, while patient and healthy donor samples were processed together. The immunoSEQ multiplex PCR was used to amplify TCRB sequences from cDNA, yielding 87-bp fragments that span the CDR3 region. Sequencing of the amplicons was done on the Illumina HiSeq platform. As for how the authors treated the data: Synthetic template baselines were used to correct PCR bias computationally, reads within Hamming distance 2 were collapsed, and singletons that could not be merged were discarded. Reads were aligned to IMGT to assign V, D and J genes, CDR3 length, and insertions or deletions at six rearrangement sites. Within each subset, clonotype counts were normalized to sorted cell number, and only after that were true diversity and Gini coefficients computed with the tcR R package. The overlap coefficient, calculated on TCRB nucleotide sequences, was used to quantify repertoire sharing. Out-of-frame TCRB sequences from naive cells were analyzed to stand in for the pre-selection repertoire. Entries here come from immuneACCESS through TCRdb and include only in-frame sequences with V and J called. Some clones fail to appear in such tables; in the studies checked, an unresolved V gene covers under half of the shortfall, and the cause of the remainder is unknown. V and J calls and clone size follow that table, whereas D and trimming were derived from the DNA. For this sample the table gives about 660,000 clones, of which 11% to 15% were detected only once. The leading ten clones occupy approximately 0.039% of the sample.

Sequenced material: naive CD4+ T cells from blood. The cell subset or site label of this sample denotes: true naive CD4+ T cells. The rearrangement joined TRBV6-1 to TRBJ1-1; the D gene assignment is ambiguous. The origin of this receptor is a man aged 18 to 29 with type 1 diabetes. The nucleotide sequence reads as follows: TGTGCCAGCAGCCCCGCCGCGGGTTTTAACACTGAAGCTTTCTTT. Translated, it reads CASSPAAGFNTEAFF.